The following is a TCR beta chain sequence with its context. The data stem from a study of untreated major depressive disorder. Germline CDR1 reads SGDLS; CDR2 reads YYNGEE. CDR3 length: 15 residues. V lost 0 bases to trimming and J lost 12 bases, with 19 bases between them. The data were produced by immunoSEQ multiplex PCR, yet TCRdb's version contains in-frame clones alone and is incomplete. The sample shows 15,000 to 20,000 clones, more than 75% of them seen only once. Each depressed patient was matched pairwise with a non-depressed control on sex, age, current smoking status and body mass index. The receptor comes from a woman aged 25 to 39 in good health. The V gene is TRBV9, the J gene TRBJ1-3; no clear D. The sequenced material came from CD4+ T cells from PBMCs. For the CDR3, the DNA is TGTGCCAGCAGCGTAGAGGTAATGGGTGCCGCATTCATATATTTT. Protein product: CASSVEVMGAAFIYF. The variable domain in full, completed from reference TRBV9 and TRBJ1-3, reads DSGVTQTPKHLITATGQRVTLRCSPRSGDLSVYWYQQSLDQGLQFLIQYYNGEERAKGNILERFSAQQFPDLHSELNLSSLELGDSALYFCASSVEVMGAAFIYFGEGSWLTVV.